This T cell receptor beta chain was retrieved from a study of T cell responses to AZD1222 COVID-19 vaccine (TCRdb year 2021). Regarding the study in general: Because spike-specific TCR depth and breadth did not differ between the two schedules, AZD1222 recipients who got a second dose at roughly 4 weeks were pooled with those who got a second dose at roughly 12 weeks. A total of approximately 240 trial participants underwent TCR sequencing, of whom around 200 received two doses of AZD1222 and about 26 received two doses of the MenACWY control vaccine. Trial participants were enrolled by age into subgroups of 18-55, 56-69 and 70-plus years, and around 150, 28 and 57 TCR-sequenced participants, respectively, were included in these subgroups.

Per the publication, the time point label means: baseline before first vaccination. Vaccinee samples came from UK trials COV001 and COV002, including a single-blind randomized controlled phase 2/3 trial of AZD1222 (ChAdOx1 nCoV-19) in healthy adults. For TCRbeta chain sequencing, PBMC samples from trial participants were taken at day 0 and at day 28 after the second dose. V is cut by 1 base and J by 1 base, and the space between the germline ends is 11 bases. The CDR3 sequence holds 16 residues, the cysteine and phenylalanine included. The CDR3 DNA has 48 bases and is translated from base 1. CDR1 and CDR2, per the germline V gene, are SGHAT and FQNNGV. Note on this clone: There is no known antigen for this receptor. The sample holds no much larger clone one base away, and base qualities are not on file.

The CDR3 regions of human TCRbeta chains were analyzed by immunosequencing. The original pipeline was this. Repertoire TCRs were matched against a reference library of SARS-CoV-2-specific TCRs generated with the MIRA antigen-specificity platform. Breadth was defined as the fraction of unique TCRs that were SARS-CoV-2-associated, and depth was defined as the fraction of total T cells that were SARS-CoV-2-associated. Each spike-specific TCR was assigned to its reactive spike region and to a CD4 or CD8 class using the MIRA data. Log10-transformed breadth and depth values were compared by one-way ANOVA with Sidak's multiple comparisons tests. As stored in TCRdb, this immuneACCESS dataset retains in-frame rearrangements with V and J assigned. A fraction of the clones does not appear; measured against another copy, unresolved V genes explain less than half of the discrepancy, and the remainder lacks a known reason. V, J and clone size were drawn from that table, and D and trimming were deduced from the DNA. This sample has around 140,000 clones in its table, and approximately 94% of those were observed once. The ten largest make up about 9.1% of the sample.

On the study overall, not on this receptor specifically: Most participants were white British and females outnumbered males, and the authors suggested that clonal diversity may have been underestimated. Only a handful of AZD1222 recipients were SARS-CoV-2 seropositive at baseline, limiting conclusions about previously exposed vaccinees. Nearly half of unique spike-specific TCRs reportedly recognized epitopes outside regions mutated in the B.1.351 and B.1.1.7 variants. Because no samples from the day 14 peak response were available, repertoires could be characterized only after the peak T cell response. The 56-69-year group was small, and its depth increase did not reach significance, likely because of low power. Vaccine-associated CD4 TCRs spanned the whole spike protein, with dominant responses in regions 160-218 and 743-854. After two AZD1222 doses, both the breadth and the depth of spike-specific TCRs were significantly higher than at day 0 and than in MenACWY recipients.

Sequences were derived from peripheral blood, sampled on day 0 of AZD1222 vaccination. This receptor was identified in an adult in good health. The receptor chain draws on TRBV11-2 and TRBJ2-1; 6 matching bases give a weak D call of TRBD1. CDR3 reads: CASSLVGTTSYNEQFF. The DNA sequence reads TGTGCCAGCAGCTTAGTCGGGACAACGTCCTACAATGAGCAGTTCTTC.